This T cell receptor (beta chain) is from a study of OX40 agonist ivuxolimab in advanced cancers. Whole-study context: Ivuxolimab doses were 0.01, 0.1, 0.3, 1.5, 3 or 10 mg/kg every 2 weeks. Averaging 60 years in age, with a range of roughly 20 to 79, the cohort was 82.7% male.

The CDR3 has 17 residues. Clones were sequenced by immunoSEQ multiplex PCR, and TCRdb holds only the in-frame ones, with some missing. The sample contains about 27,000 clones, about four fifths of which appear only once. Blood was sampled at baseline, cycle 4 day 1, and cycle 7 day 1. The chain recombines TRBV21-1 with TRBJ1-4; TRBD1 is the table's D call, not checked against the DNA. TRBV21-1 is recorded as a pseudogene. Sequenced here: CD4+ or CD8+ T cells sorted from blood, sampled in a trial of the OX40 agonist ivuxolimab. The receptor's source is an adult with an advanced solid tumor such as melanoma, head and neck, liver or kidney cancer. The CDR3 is CASSKAFRTGYKEKLFF. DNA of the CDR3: TGTGCCAGCAGCAAAGCATTTAGAACAGGGTATAAGGAAAAACTGTTTTTT.